The 14 T cell receptor beta chains below were found in one sample sequenced in a study of cytomegalovirus exposure and HLA in healthy donors. Only in-frame clones appear in the TCRdb table, and some are missing; sequencing was by immunoSEQ multiplex PCR. The table lists 140,000 to 150,000 clones, roughly nine tenths of them singletons. The sample taken for sequencing was PBMCs. The receptors stem from a man between 18 and 29 years old in good health and CMV-seronegative.

The rearrangement joins TRBV29-1 to TRBJ2-3; D may be TRBD2 (6 bases). V gave up 3 bases and J gave up 0 bases, with 10 bases separating them. In germline, CDR1 is SQVTM, CDR2 ANQGSEA. The CDR3 loop spans 14 amino acids. The CDR3 bases are TGCAGCGTTGAGGCGGGGCCCAGCACAGATACGCAGTATTTT. It codes for CSVEAGPSTDTQYF.

This clone is a singleton in its sample. The chain has TRBV11-3 and TRBJ2-3; TRBD2 matches 7 bases. CDR1 is SGHNT, CDR2 YENEEA, per germline. The V gene end was trimmed by 5 bases and the J gene end by 0 bases; junction bases not matched to a gene: 2. The CDR3 runs 14 residues. The CDR3 DNA reads as TGTGCCAGCAGCGGCGGGGGAAGCACAGATACGCAGTATTTT. Amino acids: CASSGGGSTDTQYF.

This sequence joins TRBV10-3 and TRBJ1-1; D remains unclear. Germline V lookup: CDR1 ENHRY, CDR2 SYGVKD. Trimming removed 2 bases at V and 14 bases at J, with 15 bases between. This CDR3 is built from 12 residues. The CDR3 loop reads CAISEVLGGVFF. The CDR3 nucleotides are TGTGCCATCAGTGAGGTCTTGGGAGGAGTGTTCTTT.

CDR3 coding DNA: TGCGCCAGCACTAATCACTTGACATGTCAAGAGACCCAGTACTTC. Amino acids: CASTNHLTCQETQYF. The chain recombines TRBV23-1 with TRBJ2-5; D not certain. TRBV23-1 is an ORF; its function is uncertain. V lost 7 bases and J 2 bases, leaving 17 bases between the germline ends. This CDR3 comprises 15 residues.

The chain carries TRBV11-2 and TRBJ2-3, with 7 bases lining up with TRBD2. This CDR3 is 16 amino acids long. Germline loops: CDR1 SGHAT, CDR2 FQNNGV. Trimming at V came to 5 bases and at J to 0 bases, leaving 8 bases not matched to a gene. This chain's CDR3 is CASSGRAGVSTDTQYF. The CDR3 bases are TGTGCCAGCAGCGGGAGGGCGGGTGTTAGCACAGATACGCAGTATTTT.

The chain carries TRBV28 and TRBJ1-1, with 7 positions matching TRBD1. The CDR3 is 15 residues long. CDR1 is MDHEN and CDR2 is SYDVKM in the germline V gene. The junction had 7 bases not matched to a gene; V was cut back by 6 bases and J by 0 bases. As DNA, the CDR3 is TGTGCCAGCAGACCGACCGGGACAGTGAACACTGAAGCTTTCTTT. This sequence encodes CASRPTGTVNTEAFF.

The rearrangement uses TRBV21-1 and TRBJ2-7; TRBD2, the table's D call, lacks a check against the DNA. TRBV21-1 is a pseudogene segment. The CDR3 is 19 amino acids. The chain's CDR3 is CASSQGTSGRVQFLGEQYV. The CDR3, as DNA: TGTGCCAGCAGCCAAGGGACTAGCGGGAGGGTGCAATTTTTGGGTGAGCAGTACGTC.

This chain uses TRBV5-1 with TRBJ1-1, with a tentative D call TRBD1 (5 bases). There are 16 residues in the CDR3. Germline V gene lookup returns CDR1 SGHRS and CDR2 YFSETQ. Trimming stripped 0 bases from V and 1 base from J, with 13 bases between. The CDR3 here is CASSLVGGVTNTEAFF. The CDR3 DNA is TGCGCCAGCAGCTTGGTTGGGGGGGTAACGAACACTGAAGCTTTCTTT.

The V gene is TRBV7-8, the J gene TRBJ2-1; 7 bases are a match to TRBD1. V lost 5 bases and J lost 3; bases outside the gene matches: 7. This CDR3 contains 15 residues. Looked up from germline, CDR1 is SGHVS and CDR2 is FQNEAQ. CDR3 sequence reads: CASSPTGAVYNEQFF. The CDR3 region has the DNA TGTGCCAGCAGCCCAACAGGGGCCGTCTACAATGAGCAGTTCTTC. The full variable domain, in which reference TRBV7-8 and TRBJ2-1 provide the parts outside the CDR3, is GAGVSQSPRYKVAKRGQDVALRCDPISGHVSLFWYQQALGQGPEFLTYFQNEAQLDKSGLPSDRFFAERPEGSVSTLKIQRTQQEDSAVYLCASSPTGAVYNEQFFGPGTRLTVL.

The rearrangement joins TRBV5-4 to TRBJ1-3, with D possibly being TRBD1 (6 bases). CDR3 length: 15 amino acids. The V end lost 4 bases, the J end lost 3 bases, and 14 bases lay between the germline ends. Germline lookup yields CDR1 SGHNT and CDR2 YYREEE (reference sequence). The CDR3 spells CASSHRAQSGNTIYF. Written as DNA, the CDR3 is TGTGCCAGCAGCCACAGGGCTCAGAGTGGAAACACCATATATTTT.

The chain carries TRBV21-1 and TRBJ2-1; the table calls TRBD2, which could not be checked here. TRBV21-1 is described as a pseudogene. The CDR3 loop spans 15 amino acids. The CDR3 spells CASRPDGGTDNEQFF. The DNA for the CDR3 is TGTGCCAGCAGACCCGACGGAGGAACGGACAATGAGCAGTTCTTC.

This chain links TRBV9 with TRBJ1-3; D remains unclear. This CDR3 is built from 15 residues. The germline gives CDR1 SGDLS, CDR2 YYNGEE. The V end was cut by 0 bases, the J end by 3 bases, with 10 bases between. CDR3 protein: CASSVETAFGNTIYF. The CDR3 DNA reads as TGTGCCAGCAGCGTAGAAACAGCCTTTGGAAACACCATATATTTT.

The chain uses TRBV7-2 and TRBJ2-2; perhaps TRBD2 as D (6 bases). The germline CDR1 and CDR2 sequences are SGHTA and FQGNSA. V was shortened by 4 bases and J by 6 bases, with 15 bases between the two germline ends. The CDR3 extends over 15 amino acids. CDR3 amino acids: CASSSRERGPGELFF. DNA for the CDR3: TGTGCCAGCAGCTCCCGGGAGCGCGGACCCGGGGAGCTGTTTTTT.

The chain recombines TRBV9 with TRBJ2-3; perhaps TRBD2 as D (6 bases). V dropped 3 bases and J dropped 2 bases, with 10 bases sitting between them. CDR3 length: 14 residues. Germline V gene sequence: CDR1 SGDLS, CDR2 YYNGEE. The CDR3 DNA reads TGTGCCAGCAGCGGGAGGGCCGTCACAGATACGCAGTATTTT. The encoded protein is CASSGRAVTDTQYF.